Given below is one T cell receptor beta chain in context. These data come from a study of blood T cell repertoires in COVID-19. This table comes from immunoSEQ multiplex PCR, and its TCRdb copy is limited to in-frame clones, with some not included. The table records about 210,000 clones, approximately 89% of them present only once. Sequencing used peripheral blood. This TCR derives from a woman in her 40s with acute or convalescent COVID-19.

The CDR3 here is CATRGGVQLHF. The DNA for the CDR3 is TGTGCCACTAGGGGGGGGGTCCAACTCCACTTT. V and J are TRBV19 and TRBJ1-6, with D possibly TRBD1 on 6 matching bases. Trimming took off 10 bases at V and 16 bases at J, with 17 bases between the two ends. The CDR3 covers 11 residues. Germline-derived CDR1 and CDR2 are LNHDA and SQIVND (reference sequence). The whole variable domain, filled in from reference TRBV19 and TRBJ1-6, reads DGGITQSPKYLFRKEGQNVTLSCEQNLNHDAMYWYRQDPGQGLRLIYYSQIVNDFQKGDIAEGYSVSREKKESFPLTVTSAQKNPTAFYLCATRGGVQLHFGNGTRLTVT.